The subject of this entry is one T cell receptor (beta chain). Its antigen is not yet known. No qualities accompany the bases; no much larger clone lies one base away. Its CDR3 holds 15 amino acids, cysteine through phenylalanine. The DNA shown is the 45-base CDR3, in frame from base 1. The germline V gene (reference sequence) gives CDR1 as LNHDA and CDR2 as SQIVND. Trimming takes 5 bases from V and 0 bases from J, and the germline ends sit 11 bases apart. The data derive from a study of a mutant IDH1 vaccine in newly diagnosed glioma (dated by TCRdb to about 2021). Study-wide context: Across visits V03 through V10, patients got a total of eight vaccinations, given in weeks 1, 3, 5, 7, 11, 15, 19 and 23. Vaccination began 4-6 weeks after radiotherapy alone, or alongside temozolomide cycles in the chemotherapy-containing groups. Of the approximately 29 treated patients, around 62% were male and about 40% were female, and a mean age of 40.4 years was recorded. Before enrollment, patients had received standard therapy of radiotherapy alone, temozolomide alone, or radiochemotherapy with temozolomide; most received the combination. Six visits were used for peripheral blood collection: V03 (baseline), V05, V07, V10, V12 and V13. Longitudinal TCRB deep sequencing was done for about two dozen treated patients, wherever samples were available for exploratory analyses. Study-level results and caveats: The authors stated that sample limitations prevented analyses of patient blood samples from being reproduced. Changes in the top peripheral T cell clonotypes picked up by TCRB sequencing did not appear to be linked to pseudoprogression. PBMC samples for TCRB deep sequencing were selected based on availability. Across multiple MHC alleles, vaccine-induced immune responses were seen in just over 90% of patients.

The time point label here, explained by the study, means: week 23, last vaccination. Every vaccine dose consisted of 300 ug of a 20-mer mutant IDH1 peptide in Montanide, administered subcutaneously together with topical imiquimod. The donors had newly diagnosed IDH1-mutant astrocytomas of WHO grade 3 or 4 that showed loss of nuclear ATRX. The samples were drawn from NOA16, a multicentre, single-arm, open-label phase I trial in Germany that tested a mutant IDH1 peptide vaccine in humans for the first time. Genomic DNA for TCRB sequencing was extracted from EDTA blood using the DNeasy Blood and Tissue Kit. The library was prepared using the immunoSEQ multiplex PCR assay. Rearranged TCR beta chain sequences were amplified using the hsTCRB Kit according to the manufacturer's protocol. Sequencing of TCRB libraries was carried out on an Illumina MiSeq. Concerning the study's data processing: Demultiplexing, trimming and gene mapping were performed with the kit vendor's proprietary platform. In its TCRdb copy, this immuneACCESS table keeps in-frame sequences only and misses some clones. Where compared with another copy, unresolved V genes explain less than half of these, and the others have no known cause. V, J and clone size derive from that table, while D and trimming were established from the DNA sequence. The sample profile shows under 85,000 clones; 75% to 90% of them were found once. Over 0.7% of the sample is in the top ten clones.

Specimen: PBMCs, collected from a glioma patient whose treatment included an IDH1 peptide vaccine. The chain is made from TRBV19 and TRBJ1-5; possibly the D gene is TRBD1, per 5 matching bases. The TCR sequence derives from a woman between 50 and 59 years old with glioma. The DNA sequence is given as TGTGCCAGTAGTGCGGGACCGATTAGCAATCAGCCCCAGCATTTT. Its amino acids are CASSAGPISNQPQHF.